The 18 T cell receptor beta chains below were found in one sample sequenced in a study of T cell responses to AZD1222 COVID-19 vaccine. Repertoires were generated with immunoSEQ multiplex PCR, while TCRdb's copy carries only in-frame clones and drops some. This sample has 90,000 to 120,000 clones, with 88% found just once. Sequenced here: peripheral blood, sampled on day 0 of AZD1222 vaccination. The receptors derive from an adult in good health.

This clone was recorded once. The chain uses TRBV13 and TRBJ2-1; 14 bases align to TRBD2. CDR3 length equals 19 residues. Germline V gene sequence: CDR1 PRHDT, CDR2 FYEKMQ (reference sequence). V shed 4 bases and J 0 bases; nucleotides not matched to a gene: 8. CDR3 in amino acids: CASSSRTSGGISSYNEQFF. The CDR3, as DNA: TGTGCCAGCAGCTCCCGGACTAGCGGGGGGATCAGCTCCTACAATGAGCAGTTCTTC.

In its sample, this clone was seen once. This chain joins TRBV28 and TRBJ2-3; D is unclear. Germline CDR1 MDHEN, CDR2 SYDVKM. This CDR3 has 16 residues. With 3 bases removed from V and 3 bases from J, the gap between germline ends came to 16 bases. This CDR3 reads CASSFRRARHTDTQYF. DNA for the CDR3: TGTGCCAGCAGTTTCCGTCGGGCCCGTCATACAGATACGCAGTATTTT.

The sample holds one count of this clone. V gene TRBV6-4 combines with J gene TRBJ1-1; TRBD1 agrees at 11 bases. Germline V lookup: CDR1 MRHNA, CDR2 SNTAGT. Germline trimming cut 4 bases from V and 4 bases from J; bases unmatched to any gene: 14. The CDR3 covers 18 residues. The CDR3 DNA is TGTGCCAGCAGTGCCGGGGCGGACAGGGGGCGCGGAAGCACTGAAGCTTTCTTT. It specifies CASSAGADRGRGSTEAFF.

The CDR3 DNA reads as TGTGCCAGCAGCGTTAATTCTGGAGTTCACACTGAAGCTTTCTTT. Translated, it gives CASSVNSGVHTEAFF. The chain is built from TRBV9 and TRBJ1-1, with D hard to call. V was clipped by 2 bases and J by 3 bases, with 14 bases between them. Per germline, CDR1 SGDLS and CDR2 YYNGEE. The CDR3 covers 15 residues.

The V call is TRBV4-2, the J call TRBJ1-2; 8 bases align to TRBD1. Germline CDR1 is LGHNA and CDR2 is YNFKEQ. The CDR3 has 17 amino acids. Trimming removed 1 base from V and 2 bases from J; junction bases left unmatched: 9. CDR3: CASSQGGTGILNYGYTF. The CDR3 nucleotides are TGTGCCAGCAGCCAAGGGGGGACAGGCATCCTCAACTATGGCTACACCTTC.

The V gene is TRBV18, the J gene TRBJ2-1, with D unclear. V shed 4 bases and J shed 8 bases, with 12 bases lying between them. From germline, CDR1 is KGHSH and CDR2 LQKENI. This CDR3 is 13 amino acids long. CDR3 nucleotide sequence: TGTGCCAGCTCACTCTTAGAGGTGGATGAGCAGTTCTTC. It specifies CASSLLEVDEQFF.

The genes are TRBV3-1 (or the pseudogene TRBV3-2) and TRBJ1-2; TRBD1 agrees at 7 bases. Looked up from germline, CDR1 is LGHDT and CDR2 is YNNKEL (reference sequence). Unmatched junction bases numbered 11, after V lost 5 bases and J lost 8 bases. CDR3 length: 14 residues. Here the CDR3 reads CASSLGTVKGGYTF. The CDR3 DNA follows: TGTGCCAGCAGCTTAGGGACAGTCAAGGGGGGCTACACCTTC.

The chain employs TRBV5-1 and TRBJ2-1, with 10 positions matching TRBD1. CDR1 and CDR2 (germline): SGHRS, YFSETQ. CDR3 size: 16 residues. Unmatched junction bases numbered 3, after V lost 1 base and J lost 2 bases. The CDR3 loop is CASSLFGQGAYNEQFF. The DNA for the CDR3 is TGCGCCAGCAGCTTGTTCGGACAGGGGGCCTACAATGAGCAGTTCTTC. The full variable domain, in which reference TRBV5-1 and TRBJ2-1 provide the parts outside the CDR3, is KAGVTQTPRYLIKTRGQQVTLSCSPISGHRSVSWYQQTPGQGLQFLFEYFSETQRNKGNFPGRFSGRQFSNSRSEMNVSTLELGDSALYLCASSLFGQGAYNEQFFGPGTRLTVL.

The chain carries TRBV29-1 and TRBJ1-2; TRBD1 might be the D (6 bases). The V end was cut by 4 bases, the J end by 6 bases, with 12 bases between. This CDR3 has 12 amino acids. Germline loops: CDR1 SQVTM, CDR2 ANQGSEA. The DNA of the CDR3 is TGCAGCGTTGCGGGGACACTAAATGGCTACACCTTC. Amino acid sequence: CSVAGTLNGYTF.

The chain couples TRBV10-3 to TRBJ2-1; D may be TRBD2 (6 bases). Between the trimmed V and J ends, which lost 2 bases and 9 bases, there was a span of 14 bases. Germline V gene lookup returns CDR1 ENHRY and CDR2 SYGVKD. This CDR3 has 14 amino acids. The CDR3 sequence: CAISEATSFTEQFF. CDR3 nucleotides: TGTGCCATCAGTGAGGCGACTAGTTTCACTGAGCAGTTCTTC.

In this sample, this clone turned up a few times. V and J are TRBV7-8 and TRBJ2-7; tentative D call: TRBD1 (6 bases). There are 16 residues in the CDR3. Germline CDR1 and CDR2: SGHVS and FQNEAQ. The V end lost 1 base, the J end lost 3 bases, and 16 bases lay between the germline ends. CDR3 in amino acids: CASSLDLNRAVYEQYF. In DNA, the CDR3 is TGTGCCAGCAGCTTAGATTTAAACAGGGCCGTCTACGAGCAGTACTTC.

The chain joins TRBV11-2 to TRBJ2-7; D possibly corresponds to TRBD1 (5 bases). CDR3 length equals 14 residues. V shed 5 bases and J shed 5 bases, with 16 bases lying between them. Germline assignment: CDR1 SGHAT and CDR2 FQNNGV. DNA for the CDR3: TGTGCCAGCAGCCCTGGGGCCGGACGGAACGAGCAGTACTTC. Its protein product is CASSPGAGRNEQYF. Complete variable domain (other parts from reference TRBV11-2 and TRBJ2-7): EAGVAQSPRYKIIEKRQSVAFWCNPISGHATLYWYQQILGQGPKLLIQFQNNGVVDDSQLPKDRFSAERLKGVDSTLKIQPAKLEDSAVYLCASSPGAGRNEQYFGPGTRLTVT.

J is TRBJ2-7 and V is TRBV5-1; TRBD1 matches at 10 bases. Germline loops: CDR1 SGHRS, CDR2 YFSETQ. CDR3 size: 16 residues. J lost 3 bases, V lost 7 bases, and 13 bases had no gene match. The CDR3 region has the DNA TGCGCCAGCGGCCAGACAGGGGGCCCGGGGGACTACGAGCAGTACTTC. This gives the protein CASGQTGGPGDYEQYF.

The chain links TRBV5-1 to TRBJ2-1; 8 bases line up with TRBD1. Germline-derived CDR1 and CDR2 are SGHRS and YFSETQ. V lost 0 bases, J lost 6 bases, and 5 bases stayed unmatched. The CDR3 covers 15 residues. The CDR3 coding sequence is TGCGCCAGCAGCTTGGATCAAGGACAGGGCAATGAGCAGTTCTTC. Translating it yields CASSLDQGQGNEQFF. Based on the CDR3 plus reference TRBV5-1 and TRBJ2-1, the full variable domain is KAGVTQTPRYLIKTRGQQVTLSCSPISGHRSVSWYQQTPGQGLQFLFEYFSETQRNKGNFPGRFSGRQFSNSRSEMNVSTLELGDSALYLCASSLDQGQGNEQFFGPGTRLTVL.

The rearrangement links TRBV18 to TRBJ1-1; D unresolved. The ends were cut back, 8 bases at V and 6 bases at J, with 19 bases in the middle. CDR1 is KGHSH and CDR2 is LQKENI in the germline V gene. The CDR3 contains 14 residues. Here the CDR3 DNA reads TGTGCCAGCACCCCACCGAGGAACGGGGCTGAAGCTTTCTTT. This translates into CASTPPRNGAEAFF.

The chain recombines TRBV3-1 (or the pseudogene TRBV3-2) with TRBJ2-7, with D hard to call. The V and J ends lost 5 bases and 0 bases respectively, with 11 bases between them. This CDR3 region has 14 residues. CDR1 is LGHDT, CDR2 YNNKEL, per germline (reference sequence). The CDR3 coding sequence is TGTGCCAGCAGCGCCCAACTAAACTCCTACGAGCAGTACTTC. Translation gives CASSAQLNSYEQYF.

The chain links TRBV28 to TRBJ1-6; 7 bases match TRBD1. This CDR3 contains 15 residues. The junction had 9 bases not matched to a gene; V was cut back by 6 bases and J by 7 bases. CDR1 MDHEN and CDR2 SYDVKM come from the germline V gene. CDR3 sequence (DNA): TGTGCCAGCAGGGGCTCCAGGGGGAGGAATTCACCCCTCCACTTT. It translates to CASRGSRGRNSPLHF.

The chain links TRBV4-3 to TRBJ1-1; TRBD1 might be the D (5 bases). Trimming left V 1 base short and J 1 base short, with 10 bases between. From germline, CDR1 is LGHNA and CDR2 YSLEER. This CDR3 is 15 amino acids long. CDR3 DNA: TGCGCCAGCAGCCAAGTTCCTCAGGGGAACACTGAAGCTTTCTTT. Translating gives CASSQVPQGNTEAFF.